This TCR beta chain was sequenced for a study of T cells after yellow fever vaccination. V gave up 4 bases and J gave up 4 bases; unmatched junction bases: 7. Germline CDR1 is SGHRS and CDR2 is YFSETQ. The CDR3 loop spans 15 amino acids. This clonotype was observed a handful of times. TCRdb analysed the 5' RACE reads with MiXCR anew, one entry per CDR3 protein. The table has approximately 300,000 distinct CDR3 sequences, 10% to 15% seen once. The sequencing used CD4+ T cells sorted from PBMCs, collected 45 days after the yellow fever booster vaccination. The TCR originated in a man younger than 45 who received the YFV17D yellow fever vaccine. This chain joins TRBV5-1 and TRBJ2-2; TRBD1 matches at 7 bases. The CDR3 DNA reads TGCGCCAGCAGCGTGACAGGGCGAGCCACCGGGGAGCTGTTTTTT. Translated, it gives CASSVTGRATGELFF. Full variable domain (outside the CDR3, taken from reference TRBV5-1 and TRBJ2-2): KAGVTQTPRYLIKTRGQQVTLSCSPISGHRSVSWYQQTPGQGLQFLFEYFSETQRNKGNFPGRFSGRQFSNSRSEMNVSTLELGDSALYLCASSVTGRATGELFFGEGSRLTVL.